This TCR beta chain was captured in a study of shared clonotypes between healthy human individuals. On the study more broadly: Participating donors consisted of a couple of women and a few men aged 18 to 49.

Note on this clone: As yet, its antigen is unknown.

The germline CDR1 and CDR2 sequences are SQVTM and ANQGSEA. V was trimmed by 0 bases and J by 6 bases, leaving 15 bases between them. This CDR3 is 15 amino acids long. General study findings and limits: Represented diversity, genetic and exposure-history alike, was limited by few donors.

Every donor was a Caucasian adult from Nashville, Tennessee. Here immunoSEQ multiplex PCR was the method, and the copy in TCRdb shows in-frame clones only, minus some. The profile shows fewer than 600,000 clones, roughly 72% of them singletons. This chain links TRBV29-1 with TRBJ2-1; either TRBD1 or TRBD2 may fit D (5 bases each). The receptor was derived from a woman aged 40 to 50 in good health. Some clones in this sample may be carry-over from other donors' samples. The sample consisted of PBMCs. CDR3 in amino acids: CSVEDRTGPLNEQFF. In DNA form, the CDR3 reads TGCAGCGTTGAAGACCGAACGGGGCCCCTCAATGAGCAGTTCTTC.